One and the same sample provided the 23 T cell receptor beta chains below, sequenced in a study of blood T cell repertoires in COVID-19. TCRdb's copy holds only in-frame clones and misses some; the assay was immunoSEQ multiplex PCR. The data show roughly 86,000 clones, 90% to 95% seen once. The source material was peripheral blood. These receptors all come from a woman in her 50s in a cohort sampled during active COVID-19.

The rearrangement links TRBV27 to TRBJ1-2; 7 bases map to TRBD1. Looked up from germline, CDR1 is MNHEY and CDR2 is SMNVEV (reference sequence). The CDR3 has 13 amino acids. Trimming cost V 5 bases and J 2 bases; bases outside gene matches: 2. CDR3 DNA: TGTGCCAGCAGTGAGACAGGGAACTATGGCTACACCTTC. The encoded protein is CASSETGNYGYTF.

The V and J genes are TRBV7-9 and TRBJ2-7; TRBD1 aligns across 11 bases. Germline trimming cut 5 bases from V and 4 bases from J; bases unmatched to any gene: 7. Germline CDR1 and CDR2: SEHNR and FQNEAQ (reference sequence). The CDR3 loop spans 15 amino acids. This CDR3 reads CASSQGQGASYEQYF. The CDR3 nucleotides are TGTGCCAGCAGCCAAGGACAGGGGGCTTCGTACGAGCAGTACTTC. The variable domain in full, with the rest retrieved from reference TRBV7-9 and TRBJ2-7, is DTGVSQNPRHKITKRGQNVTFRCDPISEHNRLYWYRQTLGQGPEFLTYFQNEAQLEKSRLLSDRFSAERPKGSFSTLEIQRTEQGDSAMYLCASSQGQGASYEQYFGPGTRLTVT.

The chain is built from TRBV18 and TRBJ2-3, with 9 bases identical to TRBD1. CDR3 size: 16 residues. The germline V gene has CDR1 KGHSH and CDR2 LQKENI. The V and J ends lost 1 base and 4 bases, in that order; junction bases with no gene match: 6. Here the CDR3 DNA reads TGTGCCAGCTCACCACAGGGACAGGGTATACCAGATACGCAGTATTTT. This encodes CASSPQGQGIPDTQYF.

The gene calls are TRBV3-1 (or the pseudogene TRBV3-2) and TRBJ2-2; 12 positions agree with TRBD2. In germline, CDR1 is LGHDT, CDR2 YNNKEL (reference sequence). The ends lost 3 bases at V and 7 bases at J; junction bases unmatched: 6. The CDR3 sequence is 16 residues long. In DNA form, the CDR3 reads TGTGCCAGCAGCCAGGCTAGCGGGAGGGTTGGCGGGGAGCTGTTTTTT. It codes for CASSQASGRVGGELFF.

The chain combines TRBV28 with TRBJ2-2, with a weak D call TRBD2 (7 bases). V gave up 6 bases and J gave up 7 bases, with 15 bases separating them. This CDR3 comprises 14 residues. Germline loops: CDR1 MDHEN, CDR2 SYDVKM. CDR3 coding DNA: TGTGCCAGCAGCCCCCGGGGGGCCGGCGGGGAGCTGTTTTTT. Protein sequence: CASSPRGAGGELFF. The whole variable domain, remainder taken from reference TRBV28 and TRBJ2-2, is DVKVTQSSRYLVKRTGEKVFLECVQDMDHENMFWYRQDPGLGLRLIYFSYDVKMKEKGDIPEGYSVSREKKERFSLILESASTNQTSMYLCASSPRGAGGELFFGEGSRLTVL.

DNA for the CDR3: TGTGCCAGCAGGGACAGGGGATACTACGAGCAGTACTTC. Protein product: CASRDRGYYEQYF. V usage is TRBV2 and J usage is TRBJ2-7; TRBD1 agrees at 9 bases. The V and J ends lost 6 bases and 3 bases, in that order; junction bases with no gene match: 3. The CDR3 length is 13 residues. The germline CDR1 and CDR2 sequences are SNHLY and FYNNEI.

CDR3 region: CASIGSGDEAFF. The CDR3, as DNA: TGTGCCAGCATCGGGTCCGGAGATGAAGCTTTCTTT. V usage is TRBV5-5 and J usage is TRBJ1-1; D not certain. Germline lookup yields CDR1 SGHKS and CDR2 YYEKEE (reference sequence). The V gene lost 6 bases and the J gene lost 7 bases, with 13 bases spanning the gap. The CDR3 sequence is 12 residues long.

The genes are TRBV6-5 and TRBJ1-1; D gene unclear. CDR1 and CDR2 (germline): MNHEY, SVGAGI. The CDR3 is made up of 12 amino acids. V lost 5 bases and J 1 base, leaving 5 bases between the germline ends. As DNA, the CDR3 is TGTGCCAGCAGTCGACAGAACACTGAAGCTTTCTTT. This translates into CASSRQNTEAFF.

CDR3 region: CASSPSSGNQETQYF. In nucleotides, the CDR3 is TGTGCCAGCAGCCCGAGCTCGGGGAACCAAGAGACCCAGTACTTC. The V and J genes are TRBV5-4 and TRBJ2-5; a possible D gene is TRBD2 (5 bases). The CDR3 has 15 residues. Looked up from germline, CDR1 is SGHNT and CDR2 is YYREEE (reference sequence). Trimming shortened V by 4 bases and J by 0 bases, and 13 bases separated the two germline ends.

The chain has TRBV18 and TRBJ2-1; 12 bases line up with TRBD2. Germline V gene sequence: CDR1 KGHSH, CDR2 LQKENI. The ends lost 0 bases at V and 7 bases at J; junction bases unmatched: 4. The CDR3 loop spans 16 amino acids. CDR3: CASSPPGLAGGNEQFF. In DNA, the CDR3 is TGTGCCAGCTCACCACCCGGTCTAGCGGGGGGGAATGAGCAGTTCTTC.

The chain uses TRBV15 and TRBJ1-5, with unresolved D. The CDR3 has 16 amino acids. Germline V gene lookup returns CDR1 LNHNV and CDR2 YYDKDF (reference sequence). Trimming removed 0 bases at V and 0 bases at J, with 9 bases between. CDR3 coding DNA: TGTGCCACCAGCAGAGATCGAGGCAATAGCAATCAGCCCCAGCATTTT. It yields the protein CATSRDRGNSNQPQHF.

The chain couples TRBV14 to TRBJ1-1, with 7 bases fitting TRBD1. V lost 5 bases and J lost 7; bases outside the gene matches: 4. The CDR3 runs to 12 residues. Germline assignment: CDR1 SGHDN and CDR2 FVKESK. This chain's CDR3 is CASSKTGDEAFF. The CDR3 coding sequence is TGTGCCAGCAGCAAAACAGGGGATGAAGCTTTCTTT.

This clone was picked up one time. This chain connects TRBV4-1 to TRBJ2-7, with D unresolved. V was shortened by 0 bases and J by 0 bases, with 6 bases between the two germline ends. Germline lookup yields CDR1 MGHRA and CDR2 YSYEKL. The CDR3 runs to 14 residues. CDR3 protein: CASSQDPGSYEQYF. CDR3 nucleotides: TGCGCCAGCAGCCAAGATCCCGGCTCCTACGAGCAGTACTTC.

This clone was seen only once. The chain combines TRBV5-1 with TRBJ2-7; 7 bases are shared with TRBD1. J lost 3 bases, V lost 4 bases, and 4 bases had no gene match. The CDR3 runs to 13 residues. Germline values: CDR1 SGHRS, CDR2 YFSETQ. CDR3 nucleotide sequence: TGCGCCAGCAGCCTTACAGGGGACTACGAGCAGTACTTC. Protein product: CASSLTGDYEQYF.

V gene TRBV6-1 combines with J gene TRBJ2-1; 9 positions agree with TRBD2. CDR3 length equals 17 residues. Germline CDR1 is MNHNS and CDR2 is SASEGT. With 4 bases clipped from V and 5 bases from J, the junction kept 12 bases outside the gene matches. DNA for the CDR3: TGTGCCAGCAGTGGAGCCCAGACTAGCGGAGCGGACAATGAGCAGTTCTTC. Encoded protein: CASSGAQTSGADNEQFF.

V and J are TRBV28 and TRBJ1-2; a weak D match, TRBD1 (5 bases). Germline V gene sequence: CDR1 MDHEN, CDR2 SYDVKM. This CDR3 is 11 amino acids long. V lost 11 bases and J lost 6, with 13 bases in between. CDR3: CASRADNGYTF. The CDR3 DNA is TGTGCCTCCCGGGCGGACAATGGCTACACCTTC.

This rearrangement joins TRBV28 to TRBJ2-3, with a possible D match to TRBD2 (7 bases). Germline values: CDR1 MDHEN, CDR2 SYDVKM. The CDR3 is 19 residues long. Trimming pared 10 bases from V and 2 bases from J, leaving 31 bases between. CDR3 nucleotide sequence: TGTGCCACAACTCCTGGGGGGGGCGGAGAGGGTCTATACACAGATACGCAGTATTTT. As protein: CATTPGGGGEGLYTDTQYF.

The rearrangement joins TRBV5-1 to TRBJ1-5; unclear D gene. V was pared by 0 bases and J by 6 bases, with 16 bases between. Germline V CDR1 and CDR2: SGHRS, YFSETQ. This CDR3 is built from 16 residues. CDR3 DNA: TGCGCCAGCAGCTTGGGCCTGGGTGGGCCAGGTCAGCCCCAGCATTTT. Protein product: CASSLGLGGPGQPQHF.

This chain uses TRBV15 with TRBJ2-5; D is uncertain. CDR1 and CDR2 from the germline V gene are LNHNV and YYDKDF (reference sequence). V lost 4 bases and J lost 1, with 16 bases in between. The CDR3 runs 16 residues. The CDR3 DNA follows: TGTGCCACCAGCACAACCACATCAGACTTCCAAGAGACCCAGTACTTC. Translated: CATSTTTSDFQETQYF.

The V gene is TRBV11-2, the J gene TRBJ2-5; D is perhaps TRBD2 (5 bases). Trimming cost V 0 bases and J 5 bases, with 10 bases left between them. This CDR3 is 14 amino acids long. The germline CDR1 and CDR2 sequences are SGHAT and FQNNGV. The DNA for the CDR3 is TGTGCCAGCAGCTTAGATCGAGGGCGGGAGACCCAGTACTTC. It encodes CASSLDRGRETQYF. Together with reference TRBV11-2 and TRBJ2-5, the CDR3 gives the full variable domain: EAGVAQSPRYKIIEKRQSVAFWCNPISGHATLYWYQQILGQGPKLLIQFQNNGVVDDSQLPKDRFSAERLKGVDSTLKIQPAKLEDSAVYLCASSLDRGRETQYFGPGTRLLVL.

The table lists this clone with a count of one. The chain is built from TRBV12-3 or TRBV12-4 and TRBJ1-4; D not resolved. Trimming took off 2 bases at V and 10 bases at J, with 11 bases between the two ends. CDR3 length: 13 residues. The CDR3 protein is CASSLSGAGKLFF. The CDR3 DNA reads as TGTGCCAGCAGTTTATCCGGTGCTGGAAAACTGTTTTTT.

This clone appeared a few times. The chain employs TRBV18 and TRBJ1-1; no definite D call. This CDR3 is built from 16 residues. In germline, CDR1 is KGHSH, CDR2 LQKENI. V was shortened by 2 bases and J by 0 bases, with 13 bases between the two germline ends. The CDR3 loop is CASSPWMPDMNTEAFF. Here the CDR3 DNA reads TGTGCCAGCTCACCATGGATGCCTGACATGAACACTGAAGCTTTCTTT.

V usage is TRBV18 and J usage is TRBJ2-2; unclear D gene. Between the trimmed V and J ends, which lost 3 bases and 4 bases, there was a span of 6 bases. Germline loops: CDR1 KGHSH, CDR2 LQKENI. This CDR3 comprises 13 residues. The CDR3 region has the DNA TGTGCCAGCTCACCGTCCGGCACCGGGGAGCTGTTTTTT. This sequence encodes CASSPSGTGELFF.